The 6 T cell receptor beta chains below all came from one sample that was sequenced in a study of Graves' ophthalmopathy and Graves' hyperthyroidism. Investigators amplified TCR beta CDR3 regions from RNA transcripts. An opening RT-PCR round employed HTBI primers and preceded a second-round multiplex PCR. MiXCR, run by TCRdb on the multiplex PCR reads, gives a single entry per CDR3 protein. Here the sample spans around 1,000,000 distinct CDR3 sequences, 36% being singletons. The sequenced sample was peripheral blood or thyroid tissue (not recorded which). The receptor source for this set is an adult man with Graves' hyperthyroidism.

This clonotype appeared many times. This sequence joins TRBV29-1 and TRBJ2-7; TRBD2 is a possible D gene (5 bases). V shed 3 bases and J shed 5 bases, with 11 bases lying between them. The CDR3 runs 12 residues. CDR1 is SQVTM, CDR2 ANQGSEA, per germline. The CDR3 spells CSVDLSVHEQYF. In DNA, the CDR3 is TGCAGCGTTGATCTTAGCGTCCACGAGCAGTACTTC.

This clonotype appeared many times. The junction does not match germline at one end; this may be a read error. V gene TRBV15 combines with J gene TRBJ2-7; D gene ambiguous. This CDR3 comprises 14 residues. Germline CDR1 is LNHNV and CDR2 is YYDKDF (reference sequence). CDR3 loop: CAASRERGRYEQYF. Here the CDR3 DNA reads TGTGCCGCCAGCAGAGAGCGCGGACGCTACGAGCAGTACTTC.

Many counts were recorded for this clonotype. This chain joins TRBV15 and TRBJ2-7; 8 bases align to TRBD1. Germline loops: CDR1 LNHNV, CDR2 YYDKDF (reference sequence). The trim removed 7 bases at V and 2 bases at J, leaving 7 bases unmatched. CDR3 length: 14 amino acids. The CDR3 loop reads CATTRDRNAYEQYF. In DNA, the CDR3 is TGTGCCACCACGCGGGACAGGAACGCCTACGAGCAGTACTTC.

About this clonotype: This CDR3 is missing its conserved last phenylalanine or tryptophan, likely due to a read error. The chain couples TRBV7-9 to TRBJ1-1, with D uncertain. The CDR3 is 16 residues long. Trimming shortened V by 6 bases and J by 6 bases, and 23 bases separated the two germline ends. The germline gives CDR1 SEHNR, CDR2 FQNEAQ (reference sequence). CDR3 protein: CASRMGWAAAPAEAFV. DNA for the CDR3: TGTGCCAGCAGAATGGGGTGGGCAGCCGCTCCGGCTGAAGCTTTCGTT.

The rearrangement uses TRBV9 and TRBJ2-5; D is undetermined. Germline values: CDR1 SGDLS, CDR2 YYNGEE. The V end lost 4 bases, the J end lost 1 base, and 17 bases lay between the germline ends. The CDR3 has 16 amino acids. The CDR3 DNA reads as TGTGCCAGCAGCCCCGTAGGGAACTCGATCCAAGAGACCCAGTACTTC. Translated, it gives CASSPVGNSIQETQYF.

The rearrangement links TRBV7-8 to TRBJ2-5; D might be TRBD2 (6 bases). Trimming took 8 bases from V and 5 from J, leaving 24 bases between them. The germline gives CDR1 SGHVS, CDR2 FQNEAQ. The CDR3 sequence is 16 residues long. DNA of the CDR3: TGTGCCAGCGGGGGGACCGCCGAGAACAGTCGGGAGACCCAGTACTTC. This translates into CASGGTAENSRETQYF.